Below, one T cell receptor (beta chain) is given with its context. V was shortened by 6 bases and J by 7 bases, with 21 bases between the two germline ends. Germline CDR1 MNHEY, CDR2 SVGEGT. The CDR3 contains 15 residues. The entry originates in a study of blood T cell repertoires in COVID-19. About the research overall: Collection of acute and convalescent COVID-19 samples took place in the United States, Italy and Spain. PBMCs, B-cell-depleted T cells, or T cells were the source of the cDNA or gDNA that made up the material.

Authors' processing steps: Quantification of nucleated cells was approximated via reference gene primer amplification. TCRdb's copy holds only in-frame clones and misses some; the assay was immunoSEQ multiplex PCR. The V and J calls and clone size were taken over from that table, and D and trimming were inferred from the DNA. The sample has 250,000 to 350,000 clones, approximately 83% seen once. The V gene is TRBV6-2 or TRBV6-3, the J gene TRBJ1-2, with unresolved D. The sequence was obtained from a woman in her 30s who had recovered from COVID-19. Source material: peripheral blood. CDR3 residues: CASSDSYVYRSGYTF. DNA for the CDR3: TGTGCCAGCAGCGACTCGTACGTCTATCGTAGTGGCTACACCTTC.